These 29 T cell receptor beta chains were all obtained from the same sample, sequenced in a study of T cells in Graves' hyperthyroidism and ophthalmopathy. TCR beta CDR3 region amplification was performed from RNA transcripts. A set of HTBI primers served as the primers for a first-round RT-PCR of the TCR CDR3. TCRdb re-called the multiplex PCR reads through MiXCR, storing one row per CDR3 protein. The top ten hold 3.7% of the sample, which has approximately 380,000 distinct CDR3 sequences, about 19% seen once. The specimen sequenced was blood. All receptors come from a woman aged 18-29 years with Graves' hyperthyroidism.

This clonotype was counted ten times or more. The chain carries TRBV6-1 and TRBJ1-1, with 7 positions matching TRBD1. The CDR3 loop spans 16 amino acids. Per germline, CDR1 MNHNS and CDR2 SASEGT. Germline trimming cut 6 bases from V and 5 bases from J; bases unmatched to any gene: 15. The CDR3 protein is CASRKSSSGGRTEAFF. The CDR3 bases are TGTGCCAGCAGGAAATCCTCGTCAGGGGGGCGTACTGAAGCTTTCTTT.

This clonotype was counted many times. The chain is built from TRBV28 and TRBJ2-2; 7 bases agree with TRBD1. The V gene's germline CDR1 is MDHEN and CDR2 SYDVKM. Unmatched junction bases numbered 0, after V lost 5 bases and J lost 3 bases. The CDR3 length is 13 residues. The CDR3 loop is CASSTGDTGELFF. CDR3 nucleotide sequence: TGTGCCAGCAGTACAGGGGACACCGGGGAGCTGTTTTTT.

This clonotype has a count of ten or more. The J gene is TRBJ2-5, the V gene TRBV15, with TRBD1 identical over 10 bases. Germline V gene sequence: CDR1 LNHNV, CDR2 YYDKDF (reference sequence). The junction had 5 bases not matched to a gene; V was cut back by 8 bases and J by 2 bases. This CDR3 comprises 14 residues. The CDR3 loop is CATGTGDIQETQYF. In nucleotides, the CDR3 is TGTGCCACCGGGACAGGGGATATACAAGAGACCCAGTACTTC.

There are many counts of this clonotype. The chain couples TRBV7-9 to TRBJ1-3; D unresolved. The CDR3 spans 15 residues. From germline, CDR1 is SEHNR and CDR2 FQNEAQ (reference sequence). V was cut by 5 bases and J by 0 bases, with 11 bases left in between. CDR3 residues: CASSPRAYSGNTIYF. The CDR3 DNA sequence: TGTGCCAGCAGCCCCCGGGCTTACTCTGGAAACACCATATATTTT. The whole variable domain, filled in from reference TRBV7-9 and TRBJ1-3, reads DTGVSQNPRHKITKRGQNVTFRCDPISEHNRLYWYRQTLGQGPEFLTYFQNEAQLEKSRLLSDRFSAERPKGSFSTLEIQRTEQGDSAMYLCASSPRAYSGNTIYFGEGSWLTVV.

The table lists this clonotype with many counts. DNA of the CDR3: TGCAGCGTTGAGTTGAACTCTGGAAACACCATATATTTT. Residues: CSVELNSGNTIYF. The rearrangement joins TRBV29-1 to TRBJ1-3; no clear D gene. This CDR3 contains 13 residues. CDR1 is SQVTM, CDR2 ANQGSEA, per germline. The V end lost 3 bases, the J end lost 0 bases, and 6 bases lay between the germline ends.

This clonotype was observed many times. This sequence joins TRBV12-3 or TRBV12-4 and TRBJ1-5; a weak D match, TRBD1 (5 bases). CDR3 length: 14 amino acids. Between the trimmed V and J ends, which lost 4 bases and 3 bases, there was a span of 10 bases. The CDR3 here is CASSSDINNQPQHF. CDR3 DNA: TGTGCCAGCAGTTCGGACATTAACAATCAGCCCCAGCATTTT.

Ten or more counts support this clonotype. CDR3 sequence: CASSLGARGQETQYF. The CDR3 nucleotides are TGTGCCAGCAGCTTAGGGGCTAGGGGTCAAGAGACCCAGTACTTC. J is TRBJ2-5 and V is TRBV7-2; the D gene is possibly TRBD1 (5 bases). The germline V gene has CDR1 SGHTA and CDR2 FQGNSA. V lost 1 base and J 2 bases, leaving 11 bases between the germline ends. The CDR3 contains 15 residues.

This clonotype was seen many times. The CDR3 DNA sequence: TGCGCCAGCAGCTTTGGACGCCTCGGTGGGGAAAACACTGAAGCTTTCTTT. It encodes CASSFGRLGGENTEAFF. V and J are TRBV5-1 and TRBJ1-1, with D uncertain. CDR1 and CDR2 (germline): SGHRS, YFSETQ. V lost 2 bases and J lost 2, with 19 bases in between. The length of the CDR3 is 17 residues.

At least ten counts were recorded for this clonotype. This chain uses TRBV24-1 with TRBJ1-2; perhaps TRBD1 as D (6 bases). The CDR3 contains 14 residues. Trimming stripped 4 bases from V and 8 bases from J, with 16 bases between. Germline CDR1 and CDR2: KGHDR and SFDVKD. As DNA, the CDR3 is TGTGCCACCAGTGACACGGGACATATGGAAGGCTACACCTTC. Its translation is CATSDTGHMEGYTF.

This sequence joins TRBV6-1 and TRBJ1-1; D may be TRBD1 (6 bases). The CDR3 contains 14 residues. Trimming shortened V by 6 bases and J by 3 bases, and 14 bases separated the two germline ends. Germline CDR1 reads MNHNS; CDR2 reads SASEGT. The CDR3 nucleotides read TGTGCCAGCAGCAAGGGACATGCGGACACTGAAGCTTTCTTT. Amino acids: CASSKGHADTEAFF.

V gene TRBV7-9 combines with J gene TRBJ1-5; perhaps TRBD1 as D (5 bases). The CDR3 has 13 amino acids. From germline, CDR1 is SEHNR and CDR2 FQNEAQ (reference sequence). The V gene lost 1 base and the J gene lost 5 bases, with 6 bases spanning the gap. CDR3 amino acids: CASSLVRDQPQHF. CDR3 in DNA: TGTGCCAGCAGCTTAGTCAGGGATCAGCCCCAGCATTTT. Full variable domain (missing parts from reference TRBV7-9 and TRBJ1-5): DTGVSQNPRHKITKRGQNVTFRCDPISEHNRLYWYRQTLGQGPEFLTYFQNEAQLEKSRLLSDRFSAERPKGSFSTLEIQRTEQGDSAMYLCASSLVRDQPQHFGDGTRLSIL.

In its sample, this clonotype was seen many times. V gene TRBV6-1 combines with J gene TRBJ2-7, with D possibly being TRBD1 (6 bases). CDR1 MNHNS and CDR2 SASEGT come from the germline V gene. V was pared by 2 bases and J by 5 bases, with 7 bases between. This CDR3 contains 12 residues. The CDR3 region has the DNA TGTGCCAGCAGTGAAAGGGGGAACGAGCAGTACTTC. It translates to CASSERGNEQYF.

This clonotype was seen ten or more times. The chain is built from TRBV7-6 and TRBJ1-5; D uncertain. The CDR3 is 14 amino acids. The germline CDR1 and CDR2 sequences are SGHVS and FNYEAQ. Trimming took 5 bases from V and 0 from J, leaving 8 bases between them. The CDR3 reads CASSAGFSNQPQHF. The CDR3 DNA follows: TGTGCCAGCAGCGCGGGGTTTAGCAATCAGCCCCAGCATTTT.

This clonotype was recorded a few times. V is TRBV3-1 and J is TRBJ1-1, with D unclear. Germline V gives CDR1 LGHDT, CDR2 YNNKEL (reference sequence). With 6 bases removed from V and 7 bases from J, the gap between germline ends came to 12 bases. This CDR3 is built from 12 residues. The CDR3 DNA sequence: TGTGCCAGCAGACTCGGCGGAGGTGAAGCTTTCTTT. Its protein product is CASRLGGGEAFF.

This clonotype was recorded many times. V and J are TRBV20-1 and TRBJ2-7; no reliable D call. This CDR3 spans 13 amino acids. Germline CDR1 reads DFQATT; CDR2 reads SNEGSKA (reference sequence). Trimming pared 5 bases from V and 3 bases from J, leaving 14 bases between. The CDR3 here is CSAGRQPSYEQYF. The CDR3 DNA reads as TGCAGTGCTGGAAGGCAGCCCAGCTACGAGCAGTACTTC.

At least ten counts were recorded for this clonotype. This chain joins TRBV2 and TRBJ2-7; 7 bases agree with TRBD1. The CDR3 runs to 12 residues. The junction had 2 bases not matched to a gene; V was cut back by 6 bases and J by 3 bases. CDR1 and CDR2 from the germline V gene are SNHLY and FYNNEI. The CDR3 spells CASRAGGYEQYF. Here the CDR3 DNA reads TGTGCCAGCAGAGCAGGGGGCTACGAGCAGTACTTC.

This chain links TRBV6-5 with TRBJ1-5; D call uncertain. CDR1 MNHEY and CDR2 SVGAGI come from the germline V gene. This CDR3 contains 14 residues. Deletions cut 0 bases from V and 3 bases from J, with 6 bases between. The CDR3 DNA follows: TGTGCCAGCAGTTACTCGCAGTACAATCAGCCCCAGCATTTT. This sequence encodes CASSYSQYNQPQHF.

To note about this clonotype: Given a much more abundant clone one base away, this may be a read error. V is TRBV10-3 and J is TRBJ2-5, with D unresolved. Germline lookup yields CDR1 ENHRY and CDR2 SYGVKD. This CDR3 has 10 amino acids. Deletions cut 8 bases from V and 2 bases from J, with 3 bases between. The CDR3 protein is CAIGQETQYF. The CDR3 DNA reads TGTGCCATCGGACAAGAGACCCAGTACTTC.

At least ten counts were recorded for this clonotype. The gene calls are TRBV6-2 or TRBV6-3 and TRBJ2-4; D is unresolved. Trimming cost V 2 bases and J 0 bases, with 8 bases left between them. The length of the CDR3 is 15 residues. Germline CDR1 MNHEY, CDR2 SVGEGT. CDR3 sequence: CASSYQILAKNIQYF. For the CDR3, the DNA is TGTGCCAGCAGTTACCAAATTCTAGCCAAAAACATTCAGTACTTC.

This clonotype was recorded many times. This CDR3 reads CASSPTGPRVETQYF. In DNA, the CDR3 is TGTGCCAGCAGCCCAACCGGACCCCGAGTGGAGACCCAGTACTTC. The chain carries TRBV13 and TRBJ2-5; no reliable D call. V shed 5 bases and J shed 5 bases, with 18 bases lying between them. This CDR3 is built from 15 residues. Germline V gene lookup returns CDR1 PRHDT and CDR2 FYEKMQ (reference sequence). The full variable domain, with the rest looked up from reference TRBV13 and TRBJ2-5, is AAGVIQSPRHLIKEKRETATLKCYPIPRHDTVYWYQQGPGQDPQFLISFYEKMQSDKGSIPDRFSAQQFSDYHSELNMSSLELGDSALYFCASSPTGPRVETQYFGPGTRLLVL.

Worth noting for this clonotype: A much larger clone lies a single base off, so this may be a read error. The chain recombines TRBV30 with TRBJ1-1, with a possible D match to TRBD1 (6 bases). From germline, CDR1 is GTSNPN and CDR2 SVGIG (reference sequence). The CDR3 sequence is 12 residues long. The CDR3 protein is CAWNRVNTEACF. In DNA form, the CDR3 reads TGTGCCTGGAACAGGGTTAACACTGAAGCTTGCTTT.

In this sample, this clonotype turned up many times. The chain has TRBV12-3 or TRBV12-4 and TRBJ1-1, with a possible D match to TRBD1 (5 bases). Trimming shortened V by 7 bases and J by 0 bases, and 12 bases separated the two germline ends. CDR3 length: 14 residues. CDR3 DNA: TGTGCCAGCACCATGACAGAAATGAACACTGAAGCTTTCTTT. Residues: CASTMTEMNTEAFF.

This chain uses TRBV20-1 with TRBJ2-5; 8 bases map to TRBD2. This CDR3 has 13 amino acids. Germline V gene sequence: CDR1 DFQATT, CDR2 SNEGSKA (reference sequence). With 3 bases clipped from V and 5 bases from J, the junction kept 5 bases outside the gene matches. CDR3 coding DNA: TGCAGTGCTAGCGGGGGGGCCGGGGAGACCCAGTACTTC. Its protein is CSASGGAGETQYF.

At least ten counts were recorded for this clonotype. The chain carries TRBV12-3 or TRBV12-4 and TRBJ1-5; D not resolved. V lost 2 bases and J 5 bases, leaving 7 bases between the germline ends. The CDR3 is 13 residues long. CDR3 nucleotide sequence: TGTGCCAGCAGTTTACAGGAACATCAGCCCCAGCATTTT. It specifies CASSLQEHQPQHF.

This clonotype was found many times. The chain couples TRBV24-1 to TRBJ2-2; D may be TRBD1 (6 bases). There are 16 residues in the CDR3. Germline V gene data show CDR1 as KGHDR and CDR2 as SFDVKD. V gave up 4 bases and J gave up 0 bases, with 11 bases separating them. The CDR3, as DNA: TGTGCCACCAGTGAGCCGGGACACACGAACACCGGGGAGCTGTTTTTT. Residues: CATSEPGHTNTGELFF.

This chain connects TRBV7-2 to TRBJ2-5; 11 bases are shared with TRBD1. The V segment lost 6 bases and the J segment 5 bases; nucleotides outside the gene matches: 5. The CDR3 loop spans 14 amino acids. Germline CDR1 SGHTA, CDR2 FQGNSA. CDR3 amino acids: CASSRTGGRETQYF. The CDR3 bases are TGTGCCAGCAGTAGGACAGGGGGCAGGGAGACCCAGTACTTC.

In this sample, this clonotype turned up many times. The rearrangement joins TRBV4-1 to TRBJ1-2, with D possibly matching TRBD1 (5 bases). Germline V gene lookup returns CDR1 MGHRA and CDR2 YSYEKL. The ends were cut back, 0 bases at V and 7 bases at J, with 15 bases in the middle. This CDR3 has 15 residues. This chain's CDR3 is CASSQESPKRGGYTF. The CDR3 nucleotides read TGCGCCAGCAGCCAAGAATCCCCAAAAAGGGGTGGCTACACCTTC.

This clonotype was recorded at least ten times. This chain joins TRBV2 and TRBJ1-2; D not certain. The CDR3 covers 11 residues. V lost 4 bases, J lost 4 bases, and 4 bases lay in between. CDR1 and CDR2 from the germline V gene are SNHLY and FYNNEI. The CDR3 bases are TGTGCCAGCAGTGGGACCTATGGCTACACCTTC. Amino acids: CASSGTYGYTF. Supplemented by reference TRBV2 and TRBJ1-2, the full variable domain reads EPEVTQTPSHQVTQMGQEVILRCVPISNHLYFYWYRQILGQKVEFLVSFYNNEISEKSEIFDDQFSVERPDGSNFTLKIRSTKLEDSAMYFCASSGTYGYTFGSGTRLTVV.

This clonotype was counted between two and nine times. A single base separates this from a much larger clone, so it may be a read error. V gene TRBV13 combines with J gene TRBJ1-5; TRBD1 matches at 7 bases. Germline loops: CDR1 PRHDT, CDR2 FYEKMQ (reference sequence). The CDR3 runs to 14 residues. CDR3 region: CASSLGQSNQPKHF. CDR3 sequence (DNA): TGTGCCAGCAGCTTGGGACAGAGCAATCAGCCCAAGCATTTT.